This is a list of T cell receptor beta chains from one sample in a study of cytomegalovirus exposure and HLA in healthy donors. Assay used: immunoSEQ multiplex PCR; TCRdb lists only in-frame clones, some missing. The top ten hold 9.5% to 12% of the sample, which has about 64,000 clones, roughly 87% seen once. The sample taken for sequencing was PBMCs. The receptors come from a female donor in good health and CMV-seronegative. Each CDR3 is given with its conserved first and last residue. The D gene is left open where the match is weak. A clone size is listed for some rows: how often the clone was seen (once, few, many), or a class if it is expanded.

j_call d_call clone_size v_call cdr3_aa cdr3_nt
TRBJ2-1 . once TRBV5-1 CASSLAMGLRPNEQFF TGCGCCAGCAGCTTGGCCATGGGACTCCGACCGAATGAGCAGTTCTTC
TRBJ1-2 . . TRBV7-8 CASSLGSSYGYTF TGTGCCAGCAGCTTAGGGAGCAGCTATGGCTACACCTTC
TRBJ2-4 . . TRBV15 CATSVDRAKNIQYF TGTGCCACCTCCGTTGACAGGGCCAAAAACATTCAGTACTTC
TRBJ2-5 . few TRBV30 CAWTPGFGAQYF TGTGCCTGGACCCCCGGCTTCGGGGCCCAGTACTTC
TRBJ2-5 . . TRBV27 CASSLNREETQYF TGTGCCAGCAGTTTAAACAGGGAGGAGACCCAGTACTTC
TRBJ1-2 . . TRBV7-9 CSSSLAQPGSDGYTF TGTTCCAGCAGCTTAGCGCAGCCGGGTTCGGATGGCTACACCTTC
TRBJ1-6 . . TRBV4-3 CASGSSYNSPLHF TGCGCCAGCGGGAGCTCCTATAATTCACCCCTCCACTTT
TRBJ1-2 . . TRBV7-2 CASSPQISYTF TGTGCCAGCAGCCCCCAGATTAGCTACACCTTC
TRBJ2-7 TRBD2 . TRBV5-6 CASTTLPGLVYEQYF TGTGCCAGCACCACCCTGCCCGGACTAGTCTACGAGCAGTACTTC
TRBJ2-3 . . TRBV5-4 CASSLVSSDTQYF TGTGCCAGCAGCTTGGTGTCTTCAGATACGCAGTATTTT
TRBJ2-7 TRBD1 . TRBV4-1 CASSPGDSSYEQYF TGCGCCAGCAGCCCAGGGGACAGCTCCTACGAGCAGTACTTC
TRBJ2-7 TRBD1 . TRBV6-5 CASSYSAGGLGYEQYF TGTGCCAGCAGTTACTCCGCAGGGGGATTGGGGTACGAGCAGTACTTC
TRBJ2-1 TRBD2 . TRBV27 CASRIDRTSGNNEQFF TGTGCCAGCCGTATCGATCGGACTAGCGGCAACAATGAGCAGTTCTTC
TRBJ2-7 . . TRBV28 CASSFYRDYEQYF TGTGCCAGCAGTTTTTACAGGGACTACGAGCAGTACTTC
TRBJ2-7 . once TRBV5-8 CASSSAFRSYEQYF TGTGCCAGCAGTAGTGCGTTTCGCTCCTACGAGCAGTACTTC
TRBJ2-2 . few TRBV7-2 CASSPQGLGELFF TGTGCCAGCAGCCCACAGGGTCTCGGGGAGCTGTTTTTT
TRBJ1-2 . . TRBV6-4 CASSDGDPGIHGYTF TGTGCCAGCAGTGACGGCGACCCCGGGATACATGGCTACACCTTC
TRBJ1-6 TRBD1 . TRBV4-1 CASSPPRQGEGSPLHF TGCGCCAGCAGCCCCCCTCGACAGGGCGAGGGTTCGCCCCTCCACTTT
TRBJ1-1 TRBD1 . TRBV7-2 CASSLAAGGRTEAFF TGTGCCAGCAGCTTAGCTGCAGGGGGTAGGACTGAAGCTTTCTTT
TRBJ1-1 TRBD1 . TRBV28 CASSASQGQRNTEAFF TGTGCCAGCAGTGCATCCCAGGGACAGCGCAACACTGAAGCTTTCTTT
TRBJ2-1 TRBD1 few TRBV10-3 CAISDRDRRGNEQFF TGTGCCATCAGTGACCGGGACAGAAGGGGGAATGAGCAGTTCTTC